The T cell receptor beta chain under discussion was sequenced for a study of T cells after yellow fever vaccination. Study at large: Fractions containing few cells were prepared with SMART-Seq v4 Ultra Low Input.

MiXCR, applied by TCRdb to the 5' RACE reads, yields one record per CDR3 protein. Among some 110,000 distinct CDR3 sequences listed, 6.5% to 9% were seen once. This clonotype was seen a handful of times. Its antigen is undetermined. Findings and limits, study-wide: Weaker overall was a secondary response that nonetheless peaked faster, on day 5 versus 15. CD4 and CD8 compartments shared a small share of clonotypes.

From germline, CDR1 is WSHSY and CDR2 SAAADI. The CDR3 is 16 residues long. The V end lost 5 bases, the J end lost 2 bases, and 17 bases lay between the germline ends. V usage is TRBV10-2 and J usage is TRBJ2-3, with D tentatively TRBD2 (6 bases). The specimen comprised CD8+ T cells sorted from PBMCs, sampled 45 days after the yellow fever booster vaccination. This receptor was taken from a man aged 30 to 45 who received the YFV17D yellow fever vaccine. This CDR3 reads CASSPYLGGITDTQYF. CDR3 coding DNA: TGCGCCAGCAGTCCCTATTTAGGCGGGATCACAGATACGCAGTATTTT.